This entry describes one T cell receptor beta chain. Its matching antigen is unknown. The assay was immunoSEQ multiplex PCR, and TCRdb's table has in-frame clones only and misses some. Of approximately 7,000 clones listed, around 72% are singletons. Germline values: CDR1 GTSNPN, CDR2 SVGIG (reference sequence). This CDR3 is 13 amino acids long. The V and J ends lost 2 bases and 5 bases respectively, with 12 bases between them. This sample stems from a study of chemoradiotherapy in HPV16-positive cancers. For the study at large: Candidate HPV-specific clones and shared TCR motifs came from two HPV16-positive patients.

Study-wide results and limits: During treatment, candidate HPV-specific clones and E7-related motifs expanded in tumor.

The clonotype originates from a human donor with HPV-associated anogenital cancer. The sequenced sample was tumor tissue, obtained from a patient who underwent chemoradiotherapy. J is TRBJ2-5 and V is TRBV30, with D hard to call. CDR3 loop: CAWSRQRRETQYF. CDR3 DNA: TGTGCCTGGAGTAGGCAGAGGCGGGAGACCCAGTACTTC.